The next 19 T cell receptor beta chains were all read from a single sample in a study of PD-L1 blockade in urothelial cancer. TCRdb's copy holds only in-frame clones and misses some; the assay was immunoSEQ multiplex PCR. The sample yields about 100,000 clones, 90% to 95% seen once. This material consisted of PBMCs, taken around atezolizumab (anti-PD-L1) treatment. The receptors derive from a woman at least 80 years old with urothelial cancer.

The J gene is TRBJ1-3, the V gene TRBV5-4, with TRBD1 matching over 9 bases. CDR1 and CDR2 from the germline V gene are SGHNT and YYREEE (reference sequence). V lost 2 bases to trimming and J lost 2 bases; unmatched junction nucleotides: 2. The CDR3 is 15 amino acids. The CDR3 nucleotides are TGTGCCAGCAGCTTAGGGACAGGGCCTGGAAACACCATATATTTT. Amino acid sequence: CASSLGTGPGNTIYF.

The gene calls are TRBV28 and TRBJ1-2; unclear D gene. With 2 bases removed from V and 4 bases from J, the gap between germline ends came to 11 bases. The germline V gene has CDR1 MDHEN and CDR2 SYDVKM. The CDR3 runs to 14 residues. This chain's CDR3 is CASSLGGLGYGYTF. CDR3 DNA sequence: TGTGCCAGCAGTTTAGGTGGGCTTGGCTATGGCTACACCTTC.

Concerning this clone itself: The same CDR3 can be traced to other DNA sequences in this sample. In DNA, the CDR3 is TGTGCCAGCAGCTTAGGGGGGCTAGAGACCCAGTACTTC. This sequence encodes CASSLGGLETQYF. This sequence joins TRBV7-9 and TRBJ2-5; possible D gene TRBD1, 6 bases. Germline V gene data show CDR1 as SEHNR and CDR2 as FQNEAQ (reference sequence). The CDR3 sequence is 13 residues long. V was trimmed by 1 base and J by 4 bases, leaving 7 bases between them.

CDR3 protein: CASSPGSGSGVGTDTQYF. CDR3 DNA sequence: TGTGCCAGCAGCCCCGGTAGCGGGAGCGGGGTAGGCACAGATACGCAGTATTTT. V and J are TRBV7-6 and TRBJ2-3; 9 bases are shared with TRBD2. The CDR3 has 18 amino acids. V was pared by 5 bases and J by 1 base, with 13 bases of the junction left unmatched. Per germline, CDR1 SGHVS and CDR2 FNYEAQ.

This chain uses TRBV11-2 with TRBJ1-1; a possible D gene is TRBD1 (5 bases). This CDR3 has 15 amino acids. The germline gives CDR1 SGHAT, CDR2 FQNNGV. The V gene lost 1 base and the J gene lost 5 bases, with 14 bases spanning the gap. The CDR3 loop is CASSLAAGGGTEAFF. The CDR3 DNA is TGTGCCAGCAGCTTAGCCGCGGGGGGAGGGACTGAAGCTTTCTTT.

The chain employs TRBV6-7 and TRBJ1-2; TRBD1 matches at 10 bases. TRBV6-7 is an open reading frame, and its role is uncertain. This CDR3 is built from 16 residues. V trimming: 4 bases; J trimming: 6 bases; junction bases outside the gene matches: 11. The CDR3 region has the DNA TGTGCCAGCAGTTCCCTCGGGACAGGGGAAGAGCATGGCTACACCTTC. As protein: CASSSLGTGEEHGYTF.

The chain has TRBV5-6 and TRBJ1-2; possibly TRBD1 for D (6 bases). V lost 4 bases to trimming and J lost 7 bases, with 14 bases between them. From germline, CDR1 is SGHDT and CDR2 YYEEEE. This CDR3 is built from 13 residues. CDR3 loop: CASSETGRPGYTF. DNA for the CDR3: TGTGCCAGCAGCGAGACAGGTCGACCTGGCTACACCTTC.

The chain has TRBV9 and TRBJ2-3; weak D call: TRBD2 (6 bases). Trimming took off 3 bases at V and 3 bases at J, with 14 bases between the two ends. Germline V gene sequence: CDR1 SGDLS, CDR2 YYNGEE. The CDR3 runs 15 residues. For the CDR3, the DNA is TGTGCCAGCAGCGACGGGCCCGCGGGGACAGATACGCAGTATTTT. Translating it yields CASSDGPAGTDTQYF.

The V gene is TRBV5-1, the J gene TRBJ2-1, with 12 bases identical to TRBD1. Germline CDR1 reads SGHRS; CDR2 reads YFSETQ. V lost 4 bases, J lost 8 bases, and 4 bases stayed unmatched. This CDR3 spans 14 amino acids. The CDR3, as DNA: TGCGCCAGCAGCAAGGGACAGGGGGCGTATGAGCAGTTCTTC. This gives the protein CASSKGQGAYEQFF.

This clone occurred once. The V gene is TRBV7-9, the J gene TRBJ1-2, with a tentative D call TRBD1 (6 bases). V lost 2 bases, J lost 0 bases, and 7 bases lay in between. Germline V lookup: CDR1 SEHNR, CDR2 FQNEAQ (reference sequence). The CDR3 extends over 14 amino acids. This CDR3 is CASSLQGTNYGYTF. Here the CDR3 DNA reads TGTGCCAGCAGCTTACAGGGGACTAACTATGGCTACACCTTC.

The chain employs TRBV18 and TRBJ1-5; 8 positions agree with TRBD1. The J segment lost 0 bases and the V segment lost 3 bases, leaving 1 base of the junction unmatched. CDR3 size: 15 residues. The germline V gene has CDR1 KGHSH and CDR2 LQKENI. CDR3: CASSPGQVSNQPQHF. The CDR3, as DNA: TGTGCCAGCTCACCGGGACAGGTTAGCAATCAGCCCCAGCATTTT.

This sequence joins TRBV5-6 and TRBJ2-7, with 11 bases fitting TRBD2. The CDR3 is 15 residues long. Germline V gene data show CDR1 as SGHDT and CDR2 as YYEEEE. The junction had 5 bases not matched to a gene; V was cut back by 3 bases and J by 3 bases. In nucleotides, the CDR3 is TGTGCCAGCAGCTCGTTAGCGGGAGGGTACTACGAGCAGTACTTC. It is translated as CASSSLAGGYYEQYF.

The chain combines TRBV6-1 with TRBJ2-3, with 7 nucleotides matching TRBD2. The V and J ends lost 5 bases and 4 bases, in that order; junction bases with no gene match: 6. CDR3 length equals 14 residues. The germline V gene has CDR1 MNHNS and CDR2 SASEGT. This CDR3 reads CASSLGTTPDTQYF. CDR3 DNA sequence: TGTGCCAGCAGTCTCGGGACTACCCCAGATACGCAGTATTTT.

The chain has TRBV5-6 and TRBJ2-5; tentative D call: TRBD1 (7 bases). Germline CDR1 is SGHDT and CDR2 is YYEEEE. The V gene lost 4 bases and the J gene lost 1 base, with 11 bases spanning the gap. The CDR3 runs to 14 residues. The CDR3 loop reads CASSRGTAQETQYF. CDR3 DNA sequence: TGTGCCAGCAGCCGGGGGACAGCCCAAGAGACCCAGTACTTC.

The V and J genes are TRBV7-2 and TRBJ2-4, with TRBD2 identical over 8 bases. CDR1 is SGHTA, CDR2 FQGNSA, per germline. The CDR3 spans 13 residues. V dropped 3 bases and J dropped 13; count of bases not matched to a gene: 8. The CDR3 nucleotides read TGTGCCAGCAGCTTGCTAATAGCGGGGCCCCAGTACTTC. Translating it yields CASSLLIAGPQYF.

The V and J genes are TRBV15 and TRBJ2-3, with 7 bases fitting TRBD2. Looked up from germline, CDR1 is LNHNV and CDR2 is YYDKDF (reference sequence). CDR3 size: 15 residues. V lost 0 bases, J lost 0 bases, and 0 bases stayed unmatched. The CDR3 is CATSRDGGSTDTQYF. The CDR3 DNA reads TGTGCCACCAGCAGAGACGGGGGGAGCACAGATACGCAGTATTTT.

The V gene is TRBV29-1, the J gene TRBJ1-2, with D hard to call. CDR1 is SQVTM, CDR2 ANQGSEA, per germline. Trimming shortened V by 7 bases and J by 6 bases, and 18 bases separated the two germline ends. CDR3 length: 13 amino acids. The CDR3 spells CSAVLGGYNGYTF. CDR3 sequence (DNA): TGCAGCGCCGTCCTAGGAGGGTACAATGGCTACACCTTC.

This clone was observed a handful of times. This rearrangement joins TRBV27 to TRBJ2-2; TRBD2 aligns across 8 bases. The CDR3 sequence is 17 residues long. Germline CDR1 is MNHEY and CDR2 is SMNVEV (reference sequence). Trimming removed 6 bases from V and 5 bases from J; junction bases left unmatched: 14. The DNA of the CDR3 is TGTGCCAGCAGATTCCCCGCGGGAGGCTTGAGGACCGGGGAGCTGTTTTTT. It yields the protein CASRFPAGGLRTGELFF.

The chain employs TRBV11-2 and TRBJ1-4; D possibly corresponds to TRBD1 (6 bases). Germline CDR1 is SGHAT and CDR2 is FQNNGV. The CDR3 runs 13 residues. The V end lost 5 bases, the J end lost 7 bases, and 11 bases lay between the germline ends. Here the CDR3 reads CASSPGGVEKLFF. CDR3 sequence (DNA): TGTGCCAGCAGCCCGGGGGGCGTTGAAAAACTGTTTTTT.